This T cell receptor (beta chain) was retrieved from a study of blood T cell repertoires in COVID-19. Overall study context: The study drew acute and convalescent COVID-19 samples from the United States, Italy and Spain. T cells, B-cell-depleted T cells, or PBMCs supplied cDNA or gDNA.

Trimming pared 7 bases from V and 0 bases from J, leaving 13 bases between. The CDR3 has 15 amino acids. Germline CDR1 LNHDA, CDR2 SQIVND (reference sequence). In the original workflow: It was from reference gene primer amplification that nucleated cell counts were estimated. Produced via immunoSEQ multiplex PCR; TCRdb's table is partial and in-frame only. V and J calls plus clone size are reproduced from that table; the DNA served to infer D and trimming. The table shows roughly 130,000 clones, with around nine tenths occurring only once. Patients at the Seattle site were enrolled during active infection and followed longitudinally.

Sequencing was carried out using peripheral blood. The receptor was derived from a man aged 60-69 years with COVID-19, enrolled during active disease. This chain links TRBV19 with TRBJ2-1; D is possibly TRBD2 (6 bases). In nucleotides, the CDR3 is TGTGCCAGTACTAACGGACTAAGCTCCTACAATGAGCAGTTCTTC. It specifies CASTNGLSSYNEQFF.